The 25 T cell receptor beta chains below all came from one sample that was sequenced in a study of CD8+CD57+ T cells in acquired aplastic anemia. The template used for profiling TCR beta VDJ and CDR3 was genomic DNA. TCRdb re-called the reads with MiXCR, one entry per CDR3 protein. There are about 270,000 distinct CDR3 sequences in the sample; 55% to 60% occur only once, and approximately 8% lies in the top ten. The sample consisted of sorted CD4+, CD8+, or CD8+CD57+ T cells (not recorded which) from PBMCs. These receptors all stem from a human donor with severe aplastic anemia or a healthy control (not recorded which).

This clonotype has just one count. The junction shows a germline mismatch at one end, possibly a read error. The chain employs TRBV7-7 and TRBJ2-2; D is ambiguous. Germline lookup yields CDR1 SSHAT and CDR2 FNYEAQ (reference sequence). This CDR3 contains 13 residues. The CDR3 reads CASSLDWAGELFF. CDR3 DNA: TGTGCTAGCAGCTTAGATTGGGCTGGGGAGCTGTTTTTT.

This clonotype was seen more than once but under ten times. J is TRBJ1-2 and V is TRBV30; 7 nucleotides align to TRBD1. Trimming removed 5 bases from V and 3 bases from J; junction bases left unmatched: 9. Germline V gene data show CDR1 as GTSNPN and CDR2 as SVGIG (reference sequence). This CDR3 is 14 amino acids long. Written as DNA, the CDR3 is TGTGCCTGGGTTAAACAGGGGAAGGACTATGGCTACACCTTC. Its protein product is CAWVKQGKDYGYTF. The full variable domain, rest sourced from reference TRBV30 and TRBJ1-2, is SQTIHQWPATLVQPVGSPLSLECTVEGTSNPNLYWYRQAAGRGLQLLFYSVGIGQISSEVPQNLSASRPQDRQFILSSKKLLLSDSGFYLCAWVKQGKDYGYTFGSGTRLTVV.

The CDR3 loop reads CASSTRQGYEQYF. The DNA of the CDR3 is TGTGCCAGCAGCACCCGACAGGGCTACGAGCAGTACTTC. The chain is built from TRBV7-3 and TRBJ2-7, with TRBD1 matching over 7 bases. Trimming cost V 5 bases and J 3 bases; bases outside gene matches: 4. The germline gives CDR1 SGHTA, CDR2 FQGTGA. The length of the CDR3 is 13 residues.

This clonotype has only a few counts. V is TRBV24-1 and J is TRBJ2-1; a weak D match, TRBD2 (6 bases). The germline V and J ends were trimmed by 2 bases and 5 bases, with 9 bases remaining between them. Germline values: CDR1 KGHDR, CDR2 SFDVKD. CDR3 length equals 14 residues. Here the CDR3 reads CATSDWRDHNEQFF. CDR3 nucleotides: TGTGCCACCAGTGATTGGAGGGATCACAATGAGCAGTTCTTC.

This clonotype was found many times. The chain uses TRBV7-9 and TRBJ1-1; 8 bases line up with TRBD1. There are 16 residues in the CDR3. J was trimmed by 1 base and V by 5 bases; bases with no gene match: 9. Germline V gene lookup returns CDR1 SEHNR and CDR2 FQNEAQ (reference sequence). CDR3 protein: CASSPRRQGKNTEAFF. CDR3 nucleotides: TGTGCCAGCAGCCCACGTAGACAGGGGAAGAACACTGAAGCTTTCTTT.

This clonotype was counted a single time. This chain uses TRBV2 with TRBJ2-1; D may be TRBD2 (5 bases). CDR3 size: 14 residues. Trimming took 5 bases from V and 7 from J, leaving 15 bases between them. Per germline, CDR1 SNHLY and CDR2 FYNNEI. This chain's CDR3 is CASSFFGKGNEQFF. As DNA, the CDR3 is TGTGCCAGCAGTTTTTTCGGGAAGGGTAATGAGCAGTTCTTC.

The chain is built from TRBV24-1 and TRBJ2-3, with a possible D match to TRBD1 (6 bases). Germline CDR1 and CDR2: KGHDR and SFDVKD. This CDR3 region has 16 residues. The V end was cut by 3 bases, the J end by 0 bases, with 12 bases between. The CDR3, as DNA: TGTGCCACCAGTGATACGGACAGCGCTAGCACAGATACGCAGTATTTT. Amino acid sequence: CATSDTDSASTDTQYF.

This clonotype has just one count. The V gene is TRBV24-1, the J gene TRBJ2-1, with D perhaps matching TRBD1 or TRBD2 (6 bases each). V lost 9 bases and J lost 9, with 17 bases in between. This CDR3 is 13 amino acids long. Germline V gene sequence: CDR1 KGHDR, CDR2 SFDVKD. In DNA form, the CDR3 reads TGTGCCACCGAGGGGGGCCGCATTGGTGAGCAGTTCTTC. Translating gives CATEGGRIGEQFF.

Concerning this clonotype: A read error is likely, as this CDR3 ends without the conserved phenylalanine or tryptophan. Because the CDR3's place on the DNA is in doubt, the DNA is left out and the CDR3 is given as listed by TCRdb. The rearrangement links TRBV5-1 to TRBJ2-3; the DNA was not used to check the table's D call, TRBD2. The CDR3 is 9 residues long, ends included. The germline CDR1 and CDR2 sequences are SGHRS and YFSETQ. The CDR3 sequence is CASSVRLAG.

This clonotype was seen at least ten times. The genes are TRBV6-1 and TRBJ2-7; no clear D gene. The CDR3 runs to 14 residues. Trimming stripped 5 bases from V and 3 bases from J, with 14 bases between. Germline loops: CDR1 MNHNS, CDR2 SASEGT. The CDR3, as DNA: TGTGCCAGCAGTCCCCTAATCCAGCTCTACGAGCAGTACTTC. Encoded protein: CASSPLIQLYEQYF.

This clonotype appeared a few times. The rearrangement links TRBV7-2 to TRBJ2-5; D gene unclear. The end of the DNA fits TRBJ2-3 better, so the J call may be wrong. This CDR3 is 12 amino acids long. Looked up from germline, CDR1 is SGHTA and CDR2 is FQGNSA. This CDR3 is CASSLVGGTQYF. Written as DNA, the CDR3 is TGTGCCAGCAGCTTAGTTGGCGGTACGCAGTATTTT.

The chain links TRBV14 to TRBJ2-7; 12 bases are shared with TRBD1. Germline lookup yields CDR1 SGHDN and CDR2 FVKESK. V was clipped by 4 bases and J by 9 bases; unmatched bases: 7. The CDR3 is 14 residues long. CDR3 coding DNA: TGTGCCAGCAGCCCGGGACAGGGGGCGATGGCGCAGTACTTC. Amino acid sequence: CASSPGQGAMAQYF.

This clonotype was picked up a small number of times. V gene TRBV12-3 or TRBV12-4 combines with J gene TRBJ2-1, with D unresolved. V was shortened by 0 bases and J by 7 bases, with 10 bases between the two germline ends. CDR3 size: 14 residues. The CDR3, as DNA: TGTGCCAGCAGTTTAGCGCTTCGAGAGAATGAGCAGTTCTTC. Protein sequence: CASSLALRENEQFF.

The chain carries TRBV29-1 and TRBJ1-1; 7 bases map to TRBD1. This CDR3 is 13 amino acids long. CDR1 is SQVTM, CDR2 ANQGSEA, per germline. V lost 4 bases to trimming and J lost 10 bases; unmatched junction nucleotides: 12. The CDR3 DNA sequence: TGCAGCGTTGGACAGGGAGGAGGGTCGGGAGCTTTCTTT. This encodes CSVGQGGGSGAFF.

Turning to this clonotype: The CDR3 ends on some other residue instead of the conserved phenylalanine or tryptophan, so this is likely a read error. DNA for the CDR3: TGTGCCAGCAGTTTCATCGGTGAGGGGAACACTGAAGCTTTCTTG. Amino acids: CASSFIGEGNTEAFL. The J gene is TRBJ1-1, the V gene TRBV28, with D unresolved. Germline CDR1 and CDR2: MDHEN and SYDVKM. The CDR3 runs to 15 residues. Trimming left V 3 bases short and J 1 base short, with 12 bases between.

The rearrangement links TRBV19 to TRBJ2-3, with TRBD2 matching over 12 bases. Trimming at V came to 8 bases and at J to 6 bases, leaving 12 bases not matched to a gene. Looked up from germline, CDR1 is LNHDA and CDR2 is SQIVND (reference sequence). The CDR3 contains 16 residues. The CDR3 reads CASRGLAGPLDDTQYF. The CDR3 nucleotides are TGTGCCAGTCGCGGACTAGCGGGGCCTCTCGACGATACGCAGTATTTT.

This clonotype has only one observation. The chain joins TRBV2 to TRBJ2-2; TRBD1 agrees at 8 bases. In germline, CDR1 is SNHLY, CDR2 FYNNEI. V shed 5 bases, J shed 3 bases, and the junction held 5 bases outside the gene matches. The length of the CDR3 is 15 residues. DNA for the CDR3: TGTGCCAGCAGTTGGACAGGGTTGGACACCGGGGAGCTGTTTTTT. The encoded protein is CASSWTGLDTGELFF.

Concerning this clonotype itself: The CDR3 does not close with the conserved phenylalanine or tryptophan, likely indicating a read error. This chain uses TRBV7-9 with TRBJ1-1; D not resolved. CDR1 SEHNR and CDR2 FQNEAQ come from the germline V gene (reference sequence). This CDR3 is 15 amino acids long. The CDR3 spells CASSLGWQVITEAFS. CDR3 bases: TGCGCCAGCAGCTTAGGTTGGCAGGTAATCACTGAAGCTTTCTCT.

In nucleotides, the CDR3 is TGTGCCAGCAGTTTCCTCGGACCCGGTGAGCAGTACTTC. Residues: CASSFLGPGEQYF. The chain links TRBV7-9 to TRBJ2-7; D ambiguous. Trimming took 6 bases from V and 7 from J, leaving 16 bases between them. CDR1 and CDR2 from the germline V gene are SEHNR and FQNEAQ (reference sequence). The CDR3 has 13 amino acids.

The rearrangement links TRBV6-5 to TRBJ1-2, with TRBD1 identical over 8 bases. The CDR3 is made up of 15 amino acids. CDR1 is MNHEY and CDR2 is SVGAGI in the germline V gene. The CDR3 spells CVTNGQGAPNYGYTF. CDR3 in DNA: TGTGTCACGAACGGACAGGGCGCTCCAAACTATGGCTACACCTTC.

This clonotype appeared many times. V usage is TRBV12-3 or TRBV12-4 and J usage is TRBJ2-7; 7 bases align to TRBD1. J lost 2 bases, V lost 2 bases, and 6 bases had no gene match. The CDR3 is 15 residues long. CDR3 DNA sequence: TGTGCCAGCAGTTTAACAGGGGCACCCACCTACGAGCAGTACTTC. It is translated as CASSLTGAPTYEQYF.

The chain employs TRBV25-1 and TRBJ2-7; 9 bases match TRBD1. The CDR3 spans 15 residues. With V trimmed by 7 bases and J by 1 base, 8 bases remained unmatched. Per the germline V gene, CDR1 is MGHDK and CDR2 is SYGVNS. CDR3 DNA sequence: TGTGCCAGCACCCGGACAGGGGCTCCTTCCTACGAGCAGTACTTC. The encoded protein is CASTRTGAPSYEQYF.

There are many counts of this clonotype. The rearrangement joins TRBV10-2 to TRBJ2-7; D may be TRBD1 (6 bases). CDR1 and CDR2 (germline): WSHSY, SAAADI. V was pared by 8 bases and J by 8 bases, with 22 bases between. This CDR3 region has 14 residues. CDR3 sequence (DNA): TGCGCCAGCGTCACACAGGGTCTCTATTCCCAGCAGTACTTC. Translating it yields CASVTQGLYSQQYF.

The chain uses TRBV30 and TRBJ1-2, with 8 bases fitting TRBD1. This CDR3 comprises 14 residues. CDR1 and CDR2 from the germline V gene are GTSNPN and SVGIG (reference sequence). After removal of 4 bases from V and 2 bases from J, the junction contained 6 bases not matched to a gene. The CDR3 protein is CAWTPAGGNYGYTF. CDR3 in DNA: TGTGCCTGGACCCCGGCAGGGGGCAACTATGGCTACACCTTC.

This clonotype was seen just once. The CDR3 nucleotides read TGTGCCAGCAGCGTATGGGCAGGGGGTGGTGAGCAGTACTTC. Residues: CASSVWAGGGEQYF. V is TRBV9 and J is TRBJ2-7, with 7 bases fitting TRBD1. V was pared by 1 base and J by 7 bases, with 8 bases of the junction left unmatched. CDR1 is SGDLS, CDR2 YYNGEE, per germline. The CDR3 has 14 residues.